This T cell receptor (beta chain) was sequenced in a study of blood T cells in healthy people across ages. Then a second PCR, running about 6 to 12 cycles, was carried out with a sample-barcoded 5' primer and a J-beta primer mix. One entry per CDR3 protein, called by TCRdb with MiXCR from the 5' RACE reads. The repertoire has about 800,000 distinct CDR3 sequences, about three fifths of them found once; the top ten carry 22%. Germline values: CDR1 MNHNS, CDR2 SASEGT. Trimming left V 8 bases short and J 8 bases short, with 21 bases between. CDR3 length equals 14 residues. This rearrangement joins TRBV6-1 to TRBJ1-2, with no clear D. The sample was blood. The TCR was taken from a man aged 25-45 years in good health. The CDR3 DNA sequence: TGTGCCAGCGACAACACGCAGAGTAAAAGGGGCTACACCTTC. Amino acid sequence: CASDNTQSKRGYTF.